The 27 T cell receptor beta chains in this list originate from one sample, sequenced in a study of beta chain features in type 1 diabetes. Study-level results: In every one of the four CD4+ subsets, TCRB CDR3s were moderately but significantly shorter in Type 1 diabetes patients.

No cognate antigen is known for these TCRs. The entirety of the isolated RNA underwent reverse transcription, so expressed TCRB transcripts were sequenced. TCRdb's copy holds only in-frame clones and misses some; the assay was immunoSEQ multiplex PCR. The table shows hundreds of thousands of clones, with 11% occurring only once. Specimen: naive CD4+ T cells from blood. The receptor source for this set is a man under 40 with type 1 diabetes.

This clone was detected a few times. V gene TRBV6-6 combines with J gene TRBJ2-5; 8 nucleotides align to TRBD2. The germline V gene encodes CDR1 MNHNY and CDR2 SVGAGI (reference sequence). Trimming at V came to 6 bases and at J to 0 bases, leaving 9 bases not matched to a gene. The CDR3 extends over 16 amino acids. Here the CDR3 DNA reads TGTGCCAGCAGCTCCCTAGGAGCGGGGGACCAAGAGACCCAGTACTTC. Encoded protein: CASSSLGAGDQETQYF.

This clone appeared a few times. The CDR3 DNA reads TGTGCCAGCGGCTTGGGCCATGACTACGAGCAGTACTTC. Amino acids: CASGLGHDYEQYF. The chain couples TRBV6-1 to TRBJ2-7; no clear D. The CDR3 contains 13 residues. V gave up 8 bases and J gave up 3 bases, with 14 bases separating them. Germline V lookup: CDR1 MNHNS, CDR2 SASEGT.

This clone has more than one count but fewer than ten. The chain carries TRBV11-2 and TRBJ2-3; no reliable D call. The CDR3 is made up of 11 amino acids. Trimming stripped 3 bases from V and 11 bases from J, with 9 bases between. The germline V gene encodes CDR1 SGHAT and CDR2 FQNNGV. The CDR3 here is CASSLHYKQYF. CDR3 bases: TGTGCCAGCAGCTTGCACTATAAGCAGTATTTT.

This clone was recorded a few times. V is TRBV4-1 and J is TRBJ2-5; 12 nucleotides agree with TRBD2. Germline lookup yields CDR1 MGHRA and CDR2 YSYEKL. Trimming removed 5 bases from V and 4 bases from J; junction bases left unmatched: 5. The CDR3 consists of 15 residues. CDR3 loop: CASSWTSGEGETQYF. For the CDR3, the DNA is TGCGCCAGCAGCTGGACTAGCGGGGAGGGAGAGACCCAGTACTTC.

This clone was counted only a few times. The V gene is TRBV2, the J gene TRBJ2-3, with 7 bases matching TRBD1. Germline CDR1 is SNHLY and CDR2 is FYNNEI. The V gene end was trimmed by 8 bases and the J gene end by 0 bases; junction bases not matched to a gene: 17. The CDR3 is made up of 18 amino acids. The CDR3 nucleotides read TGTGCCAGCGGAGCCCCCCACGGAGCAGGGGGTAGCACAGATACGCAGTATTTT. It encodes CASGAPHGAGGSTDTQYF.

This clone was recorded a few times. The V gene is TRBV7-8, the J gene TRBJ1-3; no firm D call. V shed 5 bases and J shed 1 base, with 9 bases lying between them. CDR3 size: 14 residues. Looked up from germline, CDR1 is SGHVS and CDR2 is FQNEAQ. The CDR3 sequence is CASSARLSGNTIYF. The CDR3 DNA reads as TGTGCCAGCAGCGCGAGACTATCTGGAAACACCATATATTTT.

V and J are TRBV5-1 and TRBJ2-3, with D uncertain. V gave up 6 bases and J gave up 5 bases, with 13 bases separating them. The CDR3 has 13 residues. Germline values: CDR1 SGHRS, CDR2 YFSETQ. CDR3 sequence reads: CASNPDLEDTQYF. In DNA form, the CDR3 reads TGCGCCAGCAATCCAGACTTAGAAGATACGCAGTATTTT.

The J gene is TRBJ2-5, the V gene TRBV29-1, with 8 bases that match TRBD1. V shed 7 bases and J 3 bases; nucleotides not matched to a gene: 4. The CDR3 spans 12 residues. The germline V gene encodes CDR1 SQVTM and CDR2 ANQGSEA. The CDR3 region has the DNA TGCAGCGCTTCGACAGGGGAAGAGACCCAGTACTTC. Its protein product is CSASTGEETQYF. Using reference TRBV29-1 and TRBJ2-5 for the parts outside the CDR3, the full variable domain is SAVISQKPSRDICQRGTSLTIQCQVDSQVTMMFWYRQQPGQSLTLIATANQGSEATYESGFVIDKFPISRPNLTFSTLTVSNMSPEDSSIYLCSASTGEETQYFGPGTRLLVL.

The chain combines TRBV11-3 with TRBJ2-7, with D possibly being TRBD2 (6 bases). V was trimmed by 1 base and J by 3 bases, leaving 10 bases between them. The CDR3 is 14 residues long. The germline CDR1 and CDR2 sequences are SGHNT and YENEEA. The CDR3 here is CASSLGGEVYEQYF. In DNA, the CDR3 is TGTGCCAGCAGCTTAGGCGGGGAAGTCTACGAGCAGTACTTC.

In this sample, this clone turned up a few times. Germline and junction disagree at one end, which may indicate a read error. The chain joins TRBV11-1 to TRBJ2-1; TRBD1 matches 7 bases. Germline V gives CDR1 SGHAT, CDR2 FQDESV (reference sequence). The CDR3 contains 16 residues. CDR3 sequence (DNA): TGTGCCAGCAGCTTAGCGGGGACAGCGTCCTCCAATGAGCAGTTCTTC. As protein: CASSLAGTASSNEQFF.

CDR3: CASSYPRVLNTGELFF. The CDR3 nucleotides are TGTGCCAGCAGCTACCCCCGCGTATTGAACACCGGGGAGCTGTTTTTT. V and J are TRBV7-9 and TRBJ2-2; D is unresolved. V was shortened by 4 bases and J by 1 base, with 13 bases between the two germline ends. Germline assignment: CDR1 SEHNR and CDR2 FQNEAQ (reference sequence). The CDR3 extends over 16 amino acids. The full variable domain, its missing parts supplied by reference TRBV7-9 and TRBJ2-2, is DTGVSQNPRHKITKRGQNVTFRCDPISEHNRLYWYRQTLGQGPEFLTYFQNEAQLEKSRLLSDRFSAERPKGSFSTLEIQRTEQGDSAMYLCASSYPRVLNTGELFFGEGSRLTVL.

J is TRBJ2-3 and V is TRBV6-1; D is perhaps TRBD2 (7 bases). Per germline, CDR1 MNHNS and CDR2 SASEGT. This CDR3 has 11 residues. V lost 6 bases and J 12 bases, leaving 13 bases between the germline ends. CDR3 region: CASREGGAQYF. The CDR3 DNA is TGTGCCAGCAGGGAGGGGGGGGCCCAGTATTTT.

The rearrangement uses TRBV2 and TRBJ1-4; D not certain. The germline V and J ends were trimmed by 6 bases and 6 bases, with 5 bases remaining between them. This CDR3 comprises 11 residues. Germline CDR1 reads SNHLY; CDR2 reads FYNNEI. The DNA of the CDR3 is TGTGCCAGCAGCTACTATGAAAAACTGTTTTTT. Its protein product is CASSYYEKLFF.

This clone was counted only a few times. The J gene is TRBJ2-3, the V gene TRBV5-4, with 8 bases identical to TRBD2. CDR3 length: 17 residues. The ends lost 1 base at V and 5 bases at J; junction bases unmatched: 12. The V gene's germline CDR1 is SGHNT and CDR2 YYREEE (reference sequence). The CDR3 coding sequence is TGTGCCAGCAGCTTGCGAGCGGGGGTGAATGGGAAAGATACGCAGTATTTT. Its protein is CASSLRAGVNGKDTQYF.

The chain joins TRBV19 to TRBJ1-5; 8 bases fit TRBD1. The CDR3 is 14 residues long. The germline V gene encodes CDR1 LNHDA and CDR2 SQIVND (reference sequence). V gave up 7 bases and J gave up 2 bases; unmatched junction bases: 4. CDR3 nucleotide sequence: TGTGCCAGTAACCCGGGACAGGGCAATCAGCCCCAGCATTTT. This encodes CASNPGQGNQPQHF.

V is TRBV7-3 and J is TRBJ1-5; D remains unclear. This CDR3 spans 13 amino acids. The germline gives CDR1 SGHTA, CDR2 FQGTGA. V shed 2 bases and J shed 5 bases, with 7 bases lying between them. This chain's CDR3 is CASSLEGDQPQHF. The CDR3 coding sequence is TGTGCCAGCAGCTTAGAGGGTGATCAGCCCCAGCATTTT.

This clone has only a few counts. The CDR3 spells CASSLPGGTGELFF. The CDR3 DNA follows: TGTGCCAGCTCACTACCCGGAGGGACCGGGGAGCTGTTTTTT. V and J are TRBV18 and TRBJ2-2, with a tentative D call TRBD2 (6 bases). Trimming shortened V by 4 bases and J by 5 bases, and 11 bases separated the two germline ends. In germline, CDR1 is KGHSH, CDR2 LQKENI. This CDR3 comprises 14 residues.

This sequence joins TRBV7-3 and TRBJ2-5, with 8 bases lining up with TRBD2. The CDR3 consists of 13 residues. Germline assignment: CDR1 SGHTA and CDR2 FQGTGA. The V and J ends lost 5 bases and 5 bases, in that order; junction bases with no gene match: 4. The CDR3 reads CASSPGLGETQYF. CDR3 DNA sequence: TGTGCCAGCAGCCCGGGACTAGGGGAGACCCAGTACTTC.

This clone was counted a few times. The V gene is TRBV5-1, the J gene TRBJ1-2; TRBD1 matches 7 bases. J lost 4 bases, V lost 4 bases, and 7 bases had no gene match. The germline V gene encodes CDR1 SGHRS and CDR2 YFSETQ. This CDR3 spans 14 amino acids. CDR3 amino acids: CASSRTGASYGYTF. The CDR3 nucleotides read TGCGCCAGCAGCAGAACAGGGGCCTCCTATGGCTACACCTTC.

V and J are TRBV28 and TRBJ1-6, with 8 positions matching TRBD1. Germline-derived CDR1 and CDR2 are MDHEN and SYDVKM. Germline trimming cut 6 bases from V and 1 base from J; bases unmatched to any gene: 5. CDR3 length equals 16 residues. The CDR3 here is CASRLQGESYNSPLHF. CDR3 bases: TGTGCCAGCAGGCTACAGGGGGAGTCCTATAATTCACCCCTCCACTTT.

In its sample, this clone was seen a few times. The chain couples TRBV9 to TRBJ2-7; 7 bases are shared with TRBD1. Per germline, CDR1 SGDLS and CDR2 YYNGEE. This CDR3 contains 15 residues. V shed 0 bases, J shed 3 bases, and the junction held 6 bases outside the gene matches. Here the CDR3 reads CASSVEPGGGYEQYF. In nucleotides, the CDR3 is TGTGCCAGCAGCGTAGAACCAGGGGGTGGCTACGAGCAGTACTTC.

This clone was observed a few times. The CDR3 is CTSSQGQAYEQYF. As DNA, the CDR3 is TGCACCAGCAGCCAAGGACAGGCCTACGAGCAGTACTTC. V is TRBV1 and J is TRBJ2-7; the table assigns TRBD1, which was not confirmed against the DNA. TRBV1 has pseudogene status. The CDR3 is 13 residues long.

This clone was observed a few times. The genes are TRBV5-6 and TRBJ2-1; 7 nucleotides align to TRBD1. Germline V gene data show CDR1 as SGHDT and CDR2 as YYEEEE. Trimming at V came to 0 bases and at J to 10 bases, leaving 16 bases not matched to a gene. The CDR3 length is 17 residues. The CDR3: CASSLGAGGLAVGEQFF. CDR3 nucleotides: TGTGCCAGCAGCTTGGGGGCAGGGGGTCTCGCGGTTGGGGAGCAGTTCTTC.

V is TRBV2 and J is TRBJ2-1, with D possibly matching TRBD2 (5 bases). V was cut by 6 bases and J by 3 bases, with 6 bases left in between. The germline V gene encodes CDR1 SNHLY and CDR2 FYNNEI. CDR3 length: 12 residues. The CDR3 loop is CASSGDYNEQFF. In DNA form, the CDR3 reads TGTGCCAGCAGCGGGGACTACAATGAGCAGTTCTTC. Full variable domain (remainder filled in from reference TRBV2 and TRBJ2-1): EPEVTQTPSHQVTQMGQEVILRCVPISNHLYFYWYRQILGQKVEFLVSFYNNEISEKSEIFDDQFSVERPDGSNFTLKIRSTKLEDSAMYFCASSGDYNEQFFGPGTRLTVL.

This clone occurred a few times. The chain joins TRBV30 to TRBJ2-3; TRBD2 matches at 7 bases. Germline trimming cut 2 bases from V and 2 bases from J; bases unmatched to any gene: 4. The CDR3 length is 14 residues. In germline, CDR1 is GTSNPN, CDR2 SVGIG (reference sequence). CDR3 DNA sequence: TGTGCCTGGAGTCCGGGAGGAAACACAGATACGCAGTATTTT. As protein: CAWSPGGNTDTQYF.

J is TRBJ2-7 and V is TRBV19; the D gene is possibly TRBD1 (5 bases). Trimming shortened V by 0 bases and J by 5 bases, and 11 bases separated the two germline ends. The CDR3 has 14 amino acids. Germline loops: CDR1 LNHDA, CDR2 SQIVND (reference sequence). CDR3 DNA sequence: TGTGCCAGTAGTATAGACAGGGTCGGCAACGAGCAGTACTTC. It yields the protein CASSIDRVGNEQYF.

There are a few counts of this clone. The chain employs TRBV18 and TRBJ1-2; 8 bases align to TRBD1. The germline V gene encodes CDR1 KGHSH and CDR2 LQKENI. After removal of 3 bases from V and 5 bases from J, the junction contained 8 bases not matched to a gene. The CDR3 is 15 residues long. The CDR3 here is CASSPEDRAVYGYTF. In DNA form, the CDR3 reads TGTGCCAGCTCACCGGAGGACAGGGCCGTTTATGGCTACACCTTC.